These T cell receptor beta chains were read from a single sample in a study of cytomegalovirus exposure and HLA in healthy donors. The data were produced by immunoSEQ multiplex PCR, yet TCRdb's version contains in-frame clones alone and is incomplete. Here the sample spans approximately 100,000 clones, around 73% being singletons. Source material: PBMCs. All receptors come from a woman in her 40s in good health and CMV-seronegative. Both conserved end residues are part of each CDR3.

CDR3aa,v_gene,j_gene
CASSPGADATYEQYF,TRBV18,TRBJ2-7
CATSTPFWRRTGEKNEQYF,TRBV15,TRBJ2-7
CASTTSGLPYEQYF,TRBV19,TRBJ2-7
CASRPGLAALRGTGELFF,TRBV7-9,TRBJ2-2
CASSPPGQSPYEQYF,TRBV7-9,TRBJ2-7
CASSRTVNQPQHF,TRBV7-2,TRBJ1-5
CASSQIEGGPRNEQFF,TRBV7-7,TRBJ2-1
CASRLNTGELFF,TRBV18,TRBJ2-2
CASSWGTGVTDTQYF,TRBV5-6,TRBJ2-3
CASSLIGTSSGANVLTF,TRBV27,TRBJ2-6
CASSSLAGGSTDTQYF,TRBV11-1,TRBJ2-3
CASSPRGGRSNYGYTF,TRBV27,TRBJ1-2
CASSLANSYEQYF,TRBV7-2,TRBJ2-7
CASSSYFGQITLSNQPQHF,TRBV27,TRBJ1-5
CASSKLVQGAETQYF,TRBV19,TRBJ2-5
CASCRLKGSGSIANTGELFF,TRBV27,TRBJ2-2